This T cell receptor (beta chain) stems from a study of regulatory T cells in long-lasting Graves disease. Time point reported: newly diagnosed GD, antithyroid drugs for less than 3 months. The TCR library used RNA extracted from PBMCs. About this clonotype: Its antigen is still unknown.

Study results and limitations: Persistent Graves' patients showed less TCR diversity than newly diagnosed patients showed. Accuracy may have suffered from the small sample size.

Construction of TCR beta libraries relied on iRepertoire HTBI primers and on Arm-PCR targeting CDR3 regions. TCRdb called the multiplex PCR reads again in MiXCR, with one record for every CDR3 protein. The repertoire has a few hundred thousand distinct CDR3 sequences, 10% to 15% of them found once; the top ten carry around 18%. The length of the CDR3 is 13 residues. The germline V gene encodes CDR1 MNHEY and CDR2 SVGEGT. V was pared by 8 bases and J by 3 bases, with 13 bases between. In addition, the sample was reused for a study of T cells in Graves' hyperthyroidism and ophthalmopathy.

The chain uses TRBV6-2 or TRBV6-3 and TRBJ1-2; no definite D call. Sequenced here: peripheral blood mononuclear cells (PBMCs), sampled at new diagnosis, from a patient treated with antithyroid drugs. The origin of this receptor is a woman between 18 and 29 years old with Graves disease. The CDR3: CASAGREDYGYTF. As DNA, the CDR3 is TGTGCCAGCGCCGGGAGGGAGGACTATGGCTACACCTTC.